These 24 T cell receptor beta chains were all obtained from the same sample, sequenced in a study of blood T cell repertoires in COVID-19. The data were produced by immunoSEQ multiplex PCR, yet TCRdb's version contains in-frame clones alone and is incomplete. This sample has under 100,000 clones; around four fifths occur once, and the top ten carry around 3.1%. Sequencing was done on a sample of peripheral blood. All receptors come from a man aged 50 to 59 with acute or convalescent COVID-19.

The CDR3 spells CASSLGANSLTRGYEQYF. The CDR3 DNA is TGTGCCAGCAGCTTAGGTGCTAATTCACTAACCAGGGGATACGAGCAGTACTTC. The chain carries TRBV7-8 and TRBJ2-7; a possible D gene is TRBD1 (6 bases). Germline values: CDR1 SGHVS, CDR2 FQNEAQ. The germline V and J ends were trimmed by 1 base and 4 bases, with 23 bases remaining between them. The CDR3 runs to 18 residues.

CDR3 coding DNA: TGTGCCAGCAGTCCAGGGACAGGATCCTCTGGGGCCAACGTCCTGACTTTC. Protein: CASSPGTGSSGANVLTF. The rearrangement joins TRBV27 to TRBJ2-6; 8 positions agree with TRBD1. Trimming removed 5 bases from V and 0 bases from J; junction bases left unmatched: 6. There are 17 residues in the CDR3. Looked up from germline, CDR1 is MNHEY and CDR2 is SMNVEV (reference sequence). The whole variable domain, filled in from reference TRBV27 and TRBJ2-6, reads EAQVTQNPRYLITVTGKKLTVTCSQNMNHEYMSWYRQDPGLGLRQIYYSMNVEVTDKGDVPEGYKVSRKEKRNFPLILESPSPNQTSLYFCASSPGTGSSGANVLTFGAGSRLTVL.

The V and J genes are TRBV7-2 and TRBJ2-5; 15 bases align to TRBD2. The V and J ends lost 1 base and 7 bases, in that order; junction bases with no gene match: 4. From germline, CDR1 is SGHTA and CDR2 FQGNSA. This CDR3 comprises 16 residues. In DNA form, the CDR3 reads TGTGCCAGCAGCTTAGGGGGACTAGCGGGAGGAGGGACCCAGTACTTC. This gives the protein CASSLGGLAGGGTQYF.

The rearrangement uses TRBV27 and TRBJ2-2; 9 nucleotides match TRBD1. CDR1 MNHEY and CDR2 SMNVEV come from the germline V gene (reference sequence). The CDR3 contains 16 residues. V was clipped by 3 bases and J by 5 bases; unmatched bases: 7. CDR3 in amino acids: CASSFSGTGWTGELFF. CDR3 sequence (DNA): TGTGCCAGCAGTTTCTCCGGGACAGGGTGGACCGGGGAGCTGTTTTTT.

This CDR3 reads CASSSPGTTLNEQFF. CDR3 in DNA: TGTGCCAGCAGCTCTCCCGGGACTACGCTCAATGAGCAGTTCTTC. V and J are TRBV7-9 and TRBJ2-1, with 7 bases aligning to TRBD2. Germline assignment: CDR1 SEHNR and CDR2 FQNEAQ (reference sequence). Unmatched junction bases numbered 9, after V lost 4 bases and J lost 6 bases. There are 15 residues in the CDR3.

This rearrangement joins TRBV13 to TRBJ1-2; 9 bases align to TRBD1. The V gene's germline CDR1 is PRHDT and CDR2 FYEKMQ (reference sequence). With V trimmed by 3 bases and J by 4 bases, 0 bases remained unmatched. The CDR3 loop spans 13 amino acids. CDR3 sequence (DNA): TGTGCCAGCAGCTTGACAGGGGGCTATGGCTACACCTTC. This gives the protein CASSLTGGYGYTF.

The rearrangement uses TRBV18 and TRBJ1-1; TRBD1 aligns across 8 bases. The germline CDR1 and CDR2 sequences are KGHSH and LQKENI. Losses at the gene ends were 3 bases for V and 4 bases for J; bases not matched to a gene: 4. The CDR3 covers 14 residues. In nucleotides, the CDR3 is TGTGCCAGCTCACCCATAACAGGGGGCACTGAAGCTTTCTTT. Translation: CASSPITGGTEAFF.

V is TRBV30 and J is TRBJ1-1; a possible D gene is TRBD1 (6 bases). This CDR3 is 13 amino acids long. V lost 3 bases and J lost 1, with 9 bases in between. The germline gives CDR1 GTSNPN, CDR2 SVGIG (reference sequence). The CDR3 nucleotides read TGTGCCTGGAGCGCGGACAGGAACACTGAAGCTTTCTTT. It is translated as CAWSADRNTEAFF.

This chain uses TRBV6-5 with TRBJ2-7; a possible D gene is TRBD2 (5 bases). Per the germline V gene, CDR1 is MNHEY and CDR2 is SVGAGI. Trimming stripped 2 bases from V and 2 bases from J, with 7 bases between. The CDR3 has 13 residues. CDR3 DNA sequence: TGTGCCAGCAGTTACCGAGGGCCCTACGAGCAGTACTTC. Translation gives CASSYRGPYEQYF.

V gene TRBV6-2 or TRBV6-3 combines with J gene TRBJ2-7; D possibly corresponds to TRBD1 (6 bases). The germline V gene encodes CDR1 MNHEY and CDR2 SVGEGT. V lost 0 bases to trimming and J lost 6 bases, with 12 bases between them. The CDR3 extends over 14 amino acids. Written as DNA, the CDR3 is TGTGCCAGCAGTTACTCCACAGGGACCGGCGAGCAGTACTTC. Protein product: CASSYSTGTGEQYF.

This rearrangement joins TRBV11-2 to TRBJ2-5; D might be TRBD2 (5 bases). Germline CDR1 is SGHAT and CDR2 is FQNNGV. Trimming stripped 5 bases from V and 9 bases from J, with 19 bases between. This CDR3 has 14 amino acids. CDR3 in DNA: TGTGCCAGCAGCCGCCGAGGAAATAGCGTCGCCCAGTACTTC. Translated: CASSRRGNSVAQYF.

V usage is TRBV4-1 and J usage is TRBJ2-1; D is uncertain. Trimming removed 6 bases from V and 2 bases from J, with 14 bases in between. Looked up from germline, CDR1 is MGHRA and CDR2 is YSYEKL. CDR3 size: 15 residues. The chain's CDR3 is CASRLSEMAYNEQFF. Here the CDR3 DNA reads TGCGCCAGCAGACTGAGCGAGATGGCCTACAATGAGCAGTTCTTC.

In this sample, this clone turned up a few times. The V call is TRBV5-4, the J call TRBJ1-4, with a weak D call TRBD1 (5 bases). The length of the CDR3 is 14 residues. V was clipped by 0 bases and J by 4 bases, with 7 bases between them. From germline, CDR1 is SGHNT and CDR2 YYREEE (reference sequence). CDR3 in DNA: TGTGCCAGCAGCTTGGGACAGAATAATGAAAAACTGTTTTTT. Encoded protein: CASSLGQNNEKLFF.

CDR3 coding DNA: TGTGCCAGCACCTCAGGGTTAGCCAAAAACATTCAGTACTTC. Translation: CASTSGLAKNIQYF. The chain employs TRBV25-1 and TRBJ2-4; tentative D call: TRBD1 (5 bases). The V gene's germline CDR1 is MGHDK and CDR2 SYGVNS. The V and J ends lost 7 bases and 0 bases respectively, with 10 bases between them. The CDR3 consists of 14 residues.

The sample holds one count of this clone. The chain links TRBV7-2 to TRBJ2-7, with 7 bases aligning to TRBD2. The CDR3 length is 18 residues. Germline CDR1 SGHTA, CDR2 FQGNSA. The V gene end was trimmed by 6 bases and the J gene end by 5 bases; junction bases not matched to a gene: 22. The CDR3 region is CASRSSRGRGGIFDEQYF. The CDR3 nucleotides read TGTGCCAGCAGGTCGAGTCGAGGGAGGGGAGGGATTTTCGACGAGCAGTACTTC.

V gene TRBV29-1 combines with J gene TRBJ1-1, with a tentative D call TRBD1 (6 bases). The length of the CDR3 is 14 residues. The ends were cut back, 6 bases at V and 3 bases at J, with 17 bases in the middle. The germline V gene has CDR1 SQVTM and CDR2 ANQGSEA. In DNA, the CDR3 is TGCAGCGTCGTAGGGGACACCGGGGACACTGAAGCTTTCTTT. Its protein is CSVVGDTGDTEAFF.

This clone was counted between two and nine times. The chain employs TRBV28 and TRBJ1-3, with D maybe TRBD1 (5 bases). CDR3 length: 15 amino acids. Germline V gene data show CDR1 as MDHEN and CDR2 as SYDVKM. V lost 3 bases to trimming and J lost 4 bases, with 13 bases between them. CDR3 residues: CASSLGVQVGNTIYF. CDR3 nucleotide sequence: TGTGCCAGCAGTTTGGGTGTACAGGTCGGAAACACCATATATTTT. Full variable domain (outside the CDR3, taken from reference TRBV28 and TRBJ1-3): DVKVTQSSRYLVKRTGEKVFLECVQDMDHENMFWYRQDPGLGLRLIYFSYDVKMKEKGDIPEGYSVSREKKERFSLILESASTNQTSMYLCASSLGVQVGNTIYFGEGSWLTVV.

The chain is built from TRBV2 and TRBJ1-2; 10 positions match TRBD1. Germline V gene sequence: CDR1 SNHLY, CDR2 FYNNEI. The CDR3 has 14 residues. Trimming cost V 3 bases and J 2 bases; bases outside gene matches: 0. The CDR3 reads CASSEGQGNYGYTF. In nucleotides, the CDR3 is TGTGCCAGCAGTGAGGGACAGGGGAACTATGGCTACACCTTC.

CDR3 sequence reads: CATSDPQRSSSYNEQFF. Written as DNA, the CDR3 is TGTGCCACCAGTGATCCACAGAGATCGAGCTCCTACAATGAGCAGTTCTTC. The rearrangement links TRBV24-1 to TRBJ2-1; D unclear. Trimming removed 3 bases from V and 0 bases from J, with 14 bases in between. In germline, CDR1 is KGHDR, CDR2 SFDVKD. The CDR3 is 17 amino acids.

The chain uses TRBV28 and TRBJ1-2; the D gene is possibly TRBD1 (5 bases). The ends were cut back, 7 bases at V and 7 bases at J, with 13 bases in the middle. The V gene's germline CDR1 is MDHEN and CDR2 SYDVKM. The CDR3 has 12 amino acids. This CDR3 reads CASTGPFSGYTF. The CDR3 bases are TGTGCCAGCACAGGGCCCTTTAGTGGCTACACCTTC.

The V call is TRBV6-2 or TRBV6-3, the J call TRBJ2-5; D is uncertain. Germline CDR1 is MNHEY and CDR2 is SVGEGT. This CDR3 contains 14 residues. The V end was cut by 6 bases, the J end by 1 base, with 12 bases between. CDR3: CASSPTWAQETQYF. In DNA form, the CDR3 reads TGTGCCAGCAGCCCAACATGGGCCCAAGAGACCCAGTACTTC.

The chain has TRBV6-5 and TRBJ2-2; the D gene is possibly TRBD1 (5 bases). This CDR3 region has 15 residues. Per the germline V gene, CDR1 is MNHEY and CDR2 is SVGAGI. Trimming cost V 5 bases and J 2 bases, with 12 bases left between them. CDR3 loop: CASSKIDRNTGELFF. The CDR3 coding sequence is TGTGCCAGCAGTAAGATAGACAGAAACACCGGGGAGCTGTTTTTT.

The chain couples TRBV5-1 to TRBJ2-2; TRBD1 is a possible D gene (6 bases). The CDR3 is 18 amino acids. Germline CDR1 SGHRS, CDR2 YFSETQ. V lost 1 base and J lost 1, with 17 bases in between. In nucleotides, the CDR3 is TGCGCCAGCAGCTTGACCCCAAACAGGGAAGAGAACACCGGGGAGCTGTTTTTT. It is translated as CASSLTPNREENTGELFF.

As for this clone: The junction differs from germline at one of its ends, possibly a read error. In DNA form, the CDR3 reads TGTGCCAGCAGGTCAGGGGGCACGTCCGTCTTC. The encoded protein is CASRSGGTSVF. The rearrangement uses TRBV28 and TRBJ2-7, with TRBD1 matching 8 bases. CDR3 length: 11 amino acids. Germline CDR1 MDHEN, CDR2 SYDVKM.